A selection of T cell receptor beta chains follows, all from one sample in a study of T cells in localized non-small cell lung cancer. Measured with immunoSEQ multiplex PCR; TCRdb has only the in-frame clones, and not every one. The table lists around 92,000 clones, more than 75% of them singletons. Specimen: PBMCs, collected before any cancer treatment. These receptors were taken from a woman aged 35 to 69 with stage II squamous cell lung carcinoma. CDR3s include the opening cysteine and the closing phenylalanine or tryptophan. The D gene is left open where the match is weak. The size of a clone is reported for some rows only, either as once, few or many, or as a class for expanded clones.

d_call: -; clone_size: -; j_call: TRBJ2-3; v_call: TRBV5-1; cdr3_nt: TGCGCCAGCAGCTTGGAGGTGGGCACAGATACGCAGTATTTT; cdr3_aa: CASSLEVGTDTQYF
d_call: -; clone_size: -; j_call: TRBJ2-3; v_call: TRBV27; cdr3_nt: TGTGCCAGCATGGGGGCTCCAAAGTTCCCTTCTAGCACAGATACGCAGTATTTT; cdr3_aa: CASMGAPKFPSSTDTQYF
d_call: TRBD1; clone_size: once; j_call: TRBJ2-1; v_call: TRBV28; cdr3_nt: TGTGCCAGCAGTGGTAGGGACAGGGGGCGGCTGTCGGGGCAGTTCTTC; cdr3_aa: CASSGRDRGRLSGQFF
d_call: TRBD2; clone_size: -; j_call: TRBJ2-7; v_call: TRBV19; cdr3_nt: TGTGCCAGTAGTATGGGGCGGGGGAACTACGAGCAGTACTTC; cdr3_aa: CASSMGRGNYEQYF
d_call: -; clone_size: once; j_call: TRBJ1-2; v_call: TRBV5-6; cdr3_nt: TGTGCCAGCAGCTTTATTAGTGTTTATGGCTACACCTTC; cdr3_aa: CASSFISVYGYTF
d_call: -; clone_size: -; j_call: TRBJ2-3; v_call: TRBV21-1; cdr3_nt: TGTGCCAGCAGCAAATGTGTGAACAGAGACACAGATACGCAGTATTTT; cdr3_aa: CASSKCVNRDTDTQYF
d_call: TRBD2; clone_size: -; j_call: TRBJ2-2; v_call: TRBV6-1; cdr3_nt: TGTGCCAGCAGTGAGGTTAGCGGGGGCCTGAACACCGGGGAGCTGTTTTTT; cdr3_aa: CASSEVSGGLNTGELFF
d_call: -; clone_size: -; j_call: TRBJ1-1; v_call: TRBV6-5; cdr3_nt: TGTGCCAGCAGTTACAGGGGGAGGTCTGAAGCTTTCTTT; cdr3_aa: CASSYRGRSEAFF
d_call: -; clone_size: -; j_call: TRBJ1-6; v_call: TRBV7-2; cdr3_nt: TGTGCCAGCAGCTTTCACGGGAATTCACCCCTCCACTTT; cdr3_aa: CASSFHGNSPLHF
d_call: -; clone_size: -; j_call: TRBJ1-2; v_call: TRBV28; cdr3_nt: TGTGCCAGCAGCCCTCCGAACTATGGCTACACCTTC; cdr3_aa: CASSPPNYGYTF
d_call: -; clone_size: -; j_call: TRBJ2-1; v_call: TRBV15; cdr3_nt: TGTGCCACCAGCAGAGATCTCGGTCAGCGGAGCGACAATGAGCAGTTCTTC; cdr3_aa: CATSRDLGQRSDNEQFF
d_call: -; clone_size: -; j_call: TRBJ1-4; v_call: TRBV6-1; cdr3_nt: TGTGCCAGCACTAGAGGGGTAACTAATGAAAAACTGTTTTTT; cdr3_aa: CASTRGVTNEKLFF
d_call: -; clone_size: -; j_call: TRBJ2-1; v_call: TRBV7-8; cdr3_nt: TGTGCCAGCCTCCCCGGGGGCAGCAATGAGCAGTTCTTC; cdr3_aa: CASLPGGSNEQFF
d_call: -; clone_size: -; j_call: TRBJ1-2; v_call: TRBV4-1; cdr3_nt: TGCGCCAGCAGCCCTACCGACAGCAACTATGGCTACACCTTC; cdr3_aa: CASSPTDSNYGYTF
d_call: -; clone_size: -; j_call: TRBJ1-5; v_call: TRBV28; cdr3_nt: TGTGCCAGCAGTCCTCCCACAGGCGCGGGGCCCCAGCATTTT; cdr3_aa: CASSPPTGAGPQHF
d_call: -; clone_size: -; j_call: TRBJ2-7; v_call: TRBV28; cdr3_nt: TGTGCCAGCAGTTTATTAGGCGGAACCTACGAGCAGTACTTC; cdr3_aa: CASSLLGGTYEQYF
d_call: TRBD1; clone_size: -; j_call: TRBJ1-5; v_call: TRBV6-1; cdr3_nt: TGTGCCAGCAGAAATCGCGACAGGGGAGGACAGCCCCAGCATTTT; cdr3_aa: CASRNRDRGGQPQHF
d_call: TRBD1; clone_size: -; j_call: TRBJ1-2; v_call: TRBV5-6; cdr3_nt: TGTGCCAGCAGCCTTTGGGACAGGGTTTCGGGTGGCTACACCTTC; cdr3_aa: CASSLWDRVSGGYTF
d_call: TRBD1; clone_size: -; j_call: TRBJ1-1; v_call: TRBV23-1; cdr3_nt: TGCGCCAGCACAGACAGGGGGCCCTCGGTAGACACTGAAGCTTTCTTT; cdr3_aa: CASTDRGPSVDTEAFF
d_call: TRBD1; clone_size: -; j_call: TRBJ1-3; v_call: TRBV6-6; cdr3_nt: TGTGCCAGCAGTCGAGGACAGGGGGGAAACACCATATATTTT; cdr3_aa: CASSRGQGGNTIYF
d_call: TRBD2; clone_size: once; j_call: TRBJ2-1; v_call: TRBV27; cdr3_nt: TGTGCCAGCAGTTTAAGGTGGCTAGCGGGAAATGAGCAGTTCTTC; cdr3_aa: CASSLRWLAGNEQFF
d_call: TRBD1; clone_size: -; j_call: TRBJ1-1; v_call: TRBV4-1; cdr3_nt: TGCGCCAGCAGCCAAGTGACAGGGTCGAAAGGGAACACTGAAGCTTTCTTT; cdr3_aa: CASSQVTGSKGNTEAFF
d_call: TRBD1; clone_size: -; j_call: TRBJ1-5; v_call: TRBV2; cdr3_nt: TGTGCCAGCAGCCAGACAGGGCTGGGGTTCAATCAGCCCCAGCATTTT; cdr3_aa: CASSQTGLGFNQPQHF
d_call: -; clone_size: -; j_call: TRBJ1-1; v_call: TRBV14; cdr3_nt: TGTGCCAGCAGCCATAACCGAAAGAACACTGAAGCTTTCTTT; cdr3_aa: CASSHNRKNTEAFF
d_call: -; clone_size: -; j_call: TRBJ2-7; v_call: TRBV15; cdr3_nt: TGTGCCACCAGCTCGGACTGGGGGTGGGTGAACGAGCAGTACTTC; cdr3_aa: CATSSDWGWVNEQYF
d_call: -; clone_size: few; j_call: TRBJ1-5; v_call: TRBV6-5; cdr3_nt: TGTGCCAGCACAGATTTTAATCAGCCCCAGCATTTT; cdr3_aa: CASTDFNQPQHF
d_call: TRBD2; clone_size: -; j_call: TRBJ2-1; v_call: TRBV5-1; cdr3_nt: TGCGCCAGCATAGCGGGACTAGCGGGAGGTAAACTTGAAAATGAGCAGTTCTTC; cdr3_aa: CASIAGLAGGKLENEQFF
d_call: -; clone_size: -; j_call: TRBJ2-2; v_call: TRBV6-1; cdr3_nt: TGTGCCAGCAGTCTGACAGACACCGGGGAGCTGTTTTTT; cdr3_aa: CASSLTDTGELFF
d_call: -; clone_size: -; j_call: TRBJ1-1; v_call: TRBV15; cdr3_nt: TGTGCCACCAGCACCCAGAGAGGCACTGAAGCTTTCTTT; cdr3_aa: CATSTQRGTEAFF
d_call: TRBD1; clone_size: -; j_call: TRBJ1-4; v_call: TRBV5-1; cdr3_nt: TGCGCCAGCAGCTTGGAGGGGGCACTCTATGAAAAACTGTTTTTT; cdr3_aa: CASSLEGALYEKLFF
d_call: -; clone_size: -; j_call: TRBJ1-1; v_call: TRBV29-1; cdr3_nt: TGCAGCGTTGAAGGAGCGGGGGGTGCTGAAGCTTTCTTT; cdr3_aa: CSVEGAGGAEAFF
d_call: TRBD1; clone_size: -; j_call: TRBJ2-7; v_call: TRBV6-4; cdr3_nt: TGTGCCAGCAGTGCCCTGGGGACAGGAATCTACGAGCAGTACTTC; cdr3_aa: CASSALGTGIYEQYF
d_call: -; clone_size: -; j_call: TRBJ1-3; v_call: TRBV28; cdr3_nt: TGTGCCAGCAACCCCTACTCAGACCCTGGAAACACCATATATTTT; cdr3_aa: CASNPYSDPGNTIYF
d_call: -; clone_size: once; j_call: TRBJ1-2; v_call: TRBV14; cdr3_nt: TGTGCCAGCAGCCAGCCCGGGGGGAGGCATGGCTACACCTTC; cdr3_aa: CASSQPGGRHGYTF
d_call: -; clone_size: -; j_call: TRBJ1-6; v_call: TRBV11-2; cdr3_nt: TGTGCCAGCAGCCATATAACCTACCGGCGGCCGTCACCCCTCCACTTT; cdr3_aa: CASSHITYRRPSPLHF
d_call: -; clone_size: -; j_call: TRBJ1-2; v_call: TRBV28; cdr3_nt: TGTGCTACTTATGGGGGGAGATATAACTATGGCTACACCTTC; cdr3_aa: CATYGGRYNYGYTF
d_call: TRBD2; clone_size: -; j_call: TRBJ2-1; v_call: TRBV27; cdr3_nt: TGTGCCAGCAGTCCTTATAGGGGCGGGAGAGATGAGCAGTTCTTC; cdr3_aa: CASSPYRGGRDEQFF
d_call: -; clone_size: -; j_call: TRBJ2-2; v_call: TRBV30; cdr3_nt: TGTGCCTGGAACTCGGGGCCGATACGAACCGGGGAGCTGTTTTTT; cdr3_aa: CAWNSGPIRTGELFF
d_call: -; clone_size: -; j_call: TRBJ1-5; v_call: TRBV7-8; cdr3_nt: TGTGCCAGCAGCTTAGTAATAGAGCCCCAGCATTTT; cdr3_aa: CASSLVIEPQHF
d_call: -; clone_size: -; j_call: TRBJ1-4; v_call: TRBV2; cdr3_nt: TGTGCCAGCGAAGTGGACCTCCAGAGTGAAAAACTGTTTTTT; cdr3_aa: CASEVDLQSEKLFF